This T cell receptor beta chain was captured in a study of stem cell transplantation in POMP-related autoinflammatory disease. This clone was counted a few times. Its antigen is not identified. The V and J ends lost 7 bases and 1 base respectively, with 7 bases between them. CDR1 is SQVTM and CDR2 is ANQGSEA in the germline V gene. This CDR3 comprises 11 residues. Profiling relied on immunoSEQ multiplex PCR, and the TCRdb table lists in-frame clones only, not all of them. Counted here are about 6,900 clones, 83% occurring once; the ten biggest clones make up approximately 4.1%. Findings and caveats of the study: Across all analyzed T-cell subsets, patients with PRAID tended toward reduced diversity and increased clonality. Patients with PRAID showed a restricted number of unique TRB V-J gene pairings.

The specimen sequenced was a CXCR5-defined cell subset from PBMCs. The receptor comes from a human donor in good health. The J gene is TRBJ1-1, the V gene TRBV29-1; no definite D call. Written as DNA, the CDR3 is TGCAGCGGGAACTCGAACACTGAAGCTTTCTTT. Protein sequence: CSGNSNTEAFF.